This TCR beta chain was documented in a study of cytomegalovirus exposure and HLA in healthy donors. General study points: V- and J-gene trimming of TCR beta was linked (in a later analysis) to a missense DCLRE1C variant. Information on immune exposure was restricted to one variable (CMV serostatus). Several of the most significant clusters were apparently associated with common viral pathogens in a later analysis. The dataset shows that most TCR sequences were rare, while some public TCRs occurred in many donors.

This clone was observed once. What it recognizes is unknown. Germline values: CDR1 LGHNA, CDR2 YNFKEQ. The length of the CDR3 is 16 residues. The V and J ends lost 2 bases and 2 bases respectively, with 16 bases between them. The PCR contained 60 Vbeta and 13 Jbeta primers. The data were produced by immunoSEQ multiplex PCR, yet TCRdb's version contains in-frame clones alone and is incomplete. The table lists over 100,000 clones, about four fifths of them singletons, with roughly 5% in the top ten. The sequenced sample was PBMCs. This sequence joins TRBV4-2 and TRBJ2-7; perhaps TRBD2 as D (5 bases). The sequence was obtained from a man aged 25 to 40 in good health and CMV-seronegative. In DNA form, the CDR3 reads TGTGCCAGCAGCCAACCCGTGGCGGGCGGTGCCTACGAGCAGTACTTC. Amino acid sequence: CASSQPVAGGAYEQYF.